The 5 T cell receptor beta chains in this list originate from one sample, sequenced in a study of blood T cell repertoires in COVID-19. The assay was immunoSEQ multiplex PCR, and TCRdb's table has in-frame clones only and misses some. The profile shows under 30,000 clones, 80% of them singletons. Material: peripheral blood. The receptors originated from a woman aged 70-85 years with acute or convalescent COVID-19.

The chain links TRBV27 to TRBJ2-1, with 9 nucleotides matching TRBD2. V was clipped by 7 bases and J by 8 bases; unmatched bases: 21. The CDR3 extends over 18 amino acids. Germline assignment: CDR1 MNHEY and CDR2 SMNVEV (reference sequence). The CDR3 reads CASTTPRMGGRVGDEQFF. The CDR3 DNA follows: TGTGCCAGCACCACCCCACGGATGGGCGGGAGGGTTGGTGATGAGCAGTTCTTC.

The chain's CDR3 is CASSSPGQAGEKLFF. DNA of the CDR3: TGTGCCAGCAGCTCCCCGGGACAGGCGGGTGAAAAACTGTTTTTT. The gene calls are TRBV28 and TRBJ1-4, with TRBD1 matching over 8 bases. The CDR3 has 15 residues. Per the germline V gene, CDR1 is MDHEN and CDR2 is SYDVKM. The junction had 10 bases not matched to a gene; V was cut back by 6 bases and J by 7 bases.

The chain employs TRBV4-3 and TRBJ2-7, with 10 nucleotides matching TRBD1. The CDR3 length is 17 residues. CDR1 and CDR2 (germline): LGHNA, YSLEER. V was clipped by 5 bases and J by 2 bases; unmatched bases: 12. The CDR3 here is CASSTRLDRGDPYEQYF. As DNA, the CDR3 is TGCGCCAGCAGCACCCGCTTGGACAGGGGGGACCCCTACGAGCAGTACTTC.

V gene TRBV7-8 combines with J gene TRBJ1-5; 7 bases match TRBD1. With V trimmed by 5 bases and J by 4 bases, 8 bases remained unmatched. Germline values: CDR1 SGHVS, CDR2 FQNEAQ. The CDR3 runs 15 residues. CDR3 protein: CASSATGQPNQPQHF. CDR3 DNA: TGTGCCAGCAGCGCCACGGGACAGCCTAATCAGCCCCAGCATTTT. Full variable domain (missing parts from reference TRBV7-8 and TRBJ1-5): GAGVSQSPRYKVAKRGQDVALRCDPISGHVSLFWYQQALGQGPEFLTYFQNEAQLDKSGLPSDRFFAERPEGSVSTLKIQRTQQEDSAVYLCASSATGQPNQPQHFGDGTRLSIL.

The J gene is TRBJ1-6, the V gene TRBV18; D not certain. Germline V gene lookup returns CDR1 KGHSH and CDR2 LQKENI. V gave up 2 bases and J gave up 7 bases, with 18 bases separating them. This CDR3 contains 17 residues. The CDR3 coding sequence is TGTGCCAGCTCACCAATCCCCGCCGGGAGGGAAAATTCACCCCTCCACTTT. Translated, it gives CASSPIPAGRENSPLHF.